One and the same sample provided the 15 T cell receptor beta chains below, sequenced in a study of memory CD4+ T cells and cytomegalovirus serostatus. The sort gate was single viable CD3+CD4+CD8-CD45RO+ cells for memory CD4+ T cells. Clones were read by immunoSEQ multiplex PCR, and TCRdb kept only the in-frame ones, dropping some. In the table there are 52,000 or so clones, 82% of which are singletons. Sequenced sample: memory CD4+ T cells from blood. These TCRs come from an adult in good health and CMV-seronegative.

This chain uses TRBV5-1 with TRBJ2-7; D might be TRBD1 or TRBD2, each matching 5 bases. The CDR3 runs 14 residues. CDR1 and CDR2 from the germline V gene are SGHRS and YFSETQ. The ends were cut back, 2 bases at V and 0 bases at J, with 9 bases in the middle. CDR3 DNA: TGCGCCAGCAGCTTTACGGGGACCTCCTACGAGCAGTACTTC. Translated, it gives CASSFTGTSYEQYF.

This clone has more than one count but fewer than ten. This chain joins TRBV15 and TRBJ1-5; D call uncertain. Germline-derived CDR1 and CDR2 are LNHNV and YYDKDF (reference sequence). The CDR3 totals 12 residues. V was clipped by 5 bases and J by 7 bases, with 9 bases between them. Here the CDR3 DNA reads TGTGCCACCAGCGTGAGCCTACAGCCCCAGCATTTT. It is translated as CATSVSLQPQHF.

The chain couples TRBV7-2 to TRBJ1-4; D uncertain. Between the trimmed V and J ends, which lost 1 base and 5 bases, there was a span of 17 bases. Germline CDR1 is SGHTA and CDR2 is FQGNSA. The CDR3 covers 17 residues. The CDR3: CASSLVAGRRVNEKLFF. As DNA, the CDR3 is TGTGCCAGCAGCTTAGTCGCAGGACGGAGGGTAAATGAAAAACTGTTTTTT.

The chain links TRBV5-3 to TRBJ2-7, with 8 nucleotides matching TRBD2. TRBV5-3 is sorted into the ORF group, with uncertain function. This CDR3 contains 17 residues. The junction had 15 bases not matched to a gene; V was cut back by 5 bases and J by 2 bases. The CDR3 is CARSSEPTSVGPYEQYF. CDR3 DNA sequence: TGTGCCAGAAGTTCCGAACCGACTAGCGTTGGACCCTACGAGCAGTACTTC.

V usage is TRBV4-1 and J usage is TRBJ2-7; 7 bases are a match to TRBD1. V trimming: 2 bases; J trimming: 5 bases; junction bases outside the gene matches: 12. Germline lookup yields CDR1 MGHRA and CDR2 YSYEKL. This CDR3 is 16 amino acids long. CDR3 nucleotides: TGCGCCAGCAGCCAAAGTCCGGGACAGCTCGTTGACGAGCAGTACTTC. Translation: CASSQSPGQLVDEQYF.

This sequence joins TRBV5-5 and TRBJ1-2; 7 nucleotides align to TRBD1. With 3 bases clipped from V and 5 bases from J, the junction kept 7 bases outside the gene matches. The CDR3 spans 14 residues. Germline V gene sequence: CDR1 SGHKS, CDR2 YYEKEE (reference sequence). The DNA for the CDR3 is TGTGCCAGCAGCTGGGAGGACAGGAATTATGGCTACACCTTC. It translates to CASSWEDRNYGYTF.

This chain joins TRBV18 and TRBJ1-6; TRBD1 agrees at 7 bases. The J segment lost 7 bases and the V segment lost 6 bases, leaving 9 bases of the junction unmatched. Germline lookup yields CDR1 KGHSH and CDR2 LQKENI. The CDR3 runs 15 residues. CDR3 loop: CASSPEGGQNSPLHF. The CDR3 bases are TGTGCCAGCTCCCCAGAAGGGGGCCAGAATTCACCCCTCCACTTT.

This clone was counted a few times. The gene calls are TRBV5-4 and TRBJ1-5, with D unresolved. Germline V lookup: CDR1 SGHNT, CDR2 YYREEE (reference sequence). This CDR3 comprises 15 residues. V lost 4 bases, J lost 6 bases, and 17 bases lay in between. The CDR3 loop reads CASSPGRGTGQPQHF. In DNA, the CDR3 is TGTGCCAGCAGCCCCGGACGGGGTACCGGTCAGCCCCAGCATTTT.

CDR3 coding DNA: TGTGCCAGCAGTGAATATCCTCCCCCGACAGGGGTAAATTCACCCCTCCACTTT. Protein sequence: CASSEYPPPTGVNSPLHF. This rearrangement joins TRBV25-1 to TRBJ1-6; TRBD1 matches at 8 bases. Per the germline V gene, CDR1 is MGHDK and CDR2 is SYGVNS. Trimming at V came to 0 bases and at J to 7 bases, leaving 11 bases not matched to a gene. The CDR3 extends over 18 amino acids.

The gene calls are TRBV4-2 and TRBJ2-5; 9 nucleotides line up with TRBD2. The germline gives CDR1 LGHNA, CDR2 YNFKEQ. V was clipped by 1 base and J by 7 bases; unmatched bases: 13. This CDR3 is 17 amino acids long. CDR3 DNA sequence: TGTGCCAGCAGCCAAGGAGTGGGCGGGGGGGCTTCGGTGACCCAGTACTTC. It specifies CASSQGVGGGASVTQYF.

This chain links TRBV5-4 with TRBJ1-2; TRBD1 aligns across 7 bases. Per the germline V gene, CDR1 is SGHNT and CDR2 is YYREEE (reference sequence). This CDR3 has 13 amino acids. Trimming at V came to 7 bases and at J to 8 bases, leaving 11 bases not matched to a gene. The CDR3 reads CASALSQGGGYTF. For the CDR3, the DNA is TGTGCCAGCGCCCTAAGCCAGGGGGGGGGCTACACCTTC.

The J gene is TRBJ2-3, the V gene TRBV5-8; TRBD2 matches 9 bases. This CDR3 is built from 15 residues. V lost 1 base to trimming and J lost 7 bases; unmatched junction nucleotides: 7. Germline CDR1 reads SGHTS; CDR2 reads YDEGEE. Here the CDR3 reads CASSLRASGDYTQYF. The DNA of the CDR3 is TGTGCCAGCAGCTTGAGGGCTAGCGGGGACTATACGCAGTATTTT.

This sequence joins TRBV5-1 and TRBJ1-4, with 8 bases matching TRBD1. The germline V gene encodes CDR1 SGHRS and CDR2 YFSETQ. V lost 5 bases to trimming and J lost 8 bases; unmatched junction nucleotides: 14. CDR3 length equals 16 residues. The CDR3 region is CASRSRDRRDGEKLFF. In nucleotides, the CDR3 is TGCGCCAGCAGGTCCCGGGACAGGCGGGACGGCGAAAAACTGTTTTTT.

This clone has a handful of counts. The chain couples TRBV7-2 to TRBJ1-3; D remains ambiguous. This CDR3 is 13 amino acids long. Trimming took off 3 bases at V and 2 bases at J, with 5 bases between the two ends. The germline V gene has CDR1 SGHTA and CDR2 FQGNSA. This CDR3 is CASSFGTGNTIYF. The CDR3 nucleotides read TGTGCCAGCAGCTTTGGGACTGGAAACACCATATATTTT.

V is TRBV5-1 and J is TRBJ2-1, with D unclear. The germline V gene has CDR1 SGHRS and CDR2 YFSETQ. The CDR3 covers 14 residues. Trimming took off 0 bases at V and 5 bases at J, with 9 bases between the two ends. CDR3 protein: CASSLADWDNEQFF. The CDR3 coding sequence is TGCGCCAGCAGCTTGGCGGATTGGGACAATGAGCAGTTCTTC. The whole variable domain, remainder taken from reference TRBV5-1 and TRBJ2-1, is KAGVTQTPRYLIKTRGQQVTLSCSPISGHRSVSWYQQTPGQGLQFLFEYFSETQRNKGNFPGRFSGRQFSNSRSEMNVSTLELGDSALYLCASSLADWDNEQFFGPGTRLTVL.